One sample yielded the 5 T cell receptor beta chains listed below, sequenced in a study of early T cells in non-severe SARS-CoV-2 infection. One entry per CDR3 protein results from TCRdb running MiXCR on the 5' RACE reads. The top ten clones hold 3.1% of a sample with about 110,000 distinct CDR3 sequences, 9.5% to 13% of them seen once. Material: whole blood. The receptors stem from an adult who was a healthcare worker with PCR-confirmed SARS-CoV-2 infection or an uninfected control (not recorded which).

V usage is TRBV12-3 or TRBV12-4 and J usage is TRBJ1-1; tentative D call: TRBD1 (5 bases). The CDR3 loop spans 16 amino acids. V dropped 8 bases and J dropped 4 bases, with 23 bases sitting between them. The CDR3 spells CASVLPGALLGTEAFF. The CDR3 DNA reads TGTGCCAGCGTACTTCCCGGGGCTCTGTTAGGCACTGAAGCTTTCTTT.

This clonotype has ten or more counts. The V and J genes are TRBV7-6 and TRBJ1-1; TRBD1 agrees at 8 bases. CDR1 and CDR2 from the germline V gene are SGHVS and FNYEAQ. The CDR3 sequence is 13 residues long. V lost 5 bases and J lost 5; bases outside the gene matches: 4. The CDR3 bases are TGTGCCAGCAGCCCGGACAGGGATACTGAAGCTTTCTTT. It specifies CASSPDRDTEAFF.

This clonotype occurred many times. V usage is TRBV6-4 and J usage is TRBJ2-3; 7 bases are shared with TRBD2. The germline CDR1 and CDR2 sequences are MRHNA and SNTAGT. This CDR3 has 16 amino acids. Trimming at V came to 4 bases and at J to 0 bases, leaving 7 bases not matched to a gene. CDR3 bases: TGTGCCAGCAGTGCCTCGCCTAGCGGTAGCACAGATACGCAGTATTTT. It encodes CASSASPSGSTDTQYF.

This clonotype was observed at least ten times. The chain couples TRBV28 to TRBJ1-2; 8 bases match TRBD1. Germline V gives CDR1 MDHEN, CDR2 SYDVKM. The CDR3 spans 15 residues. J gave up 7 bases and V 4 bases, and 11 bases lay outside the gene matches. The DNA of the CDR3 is TGTGCCAGCAGTTCCTCTGCCAGGGGGCGTGGTGGCTACACCTTC. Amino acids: CASSSSARGRGGYTF.

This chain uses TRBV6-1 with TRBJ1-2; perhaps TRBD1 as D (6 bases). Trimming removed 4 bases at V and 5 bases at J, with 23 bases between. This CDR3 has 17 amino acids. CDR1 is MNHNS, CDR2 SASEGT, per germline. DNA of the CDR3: TGTGCCAGCAGTGTATCGACAGGCACCCGAGCTGAATATGGCTACACCTTC. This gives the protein CASSVSTGTRAEYGYTF.